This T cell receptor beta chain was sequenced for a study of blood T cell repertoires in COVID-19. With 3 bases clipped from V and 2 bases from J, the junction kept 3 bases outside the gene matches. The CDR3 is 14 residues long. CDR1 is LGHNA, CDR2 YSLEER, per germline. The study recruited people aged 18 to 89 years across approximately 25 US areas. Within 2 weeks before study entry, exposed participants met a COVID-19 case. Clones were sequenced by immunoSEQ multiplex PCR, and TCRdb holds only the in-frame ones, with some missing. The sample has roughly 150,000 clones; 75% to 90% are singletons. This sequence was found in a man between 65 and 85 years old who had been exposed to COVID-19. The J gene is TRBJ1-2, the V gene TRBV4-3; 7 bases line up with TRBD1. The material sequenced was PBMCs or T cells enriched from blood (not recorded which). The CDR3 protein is CASSHLDRNYGYTF. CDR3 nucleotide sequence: TGCGCCAGCAGCCACTTGGACAGGAACTATGGCTACACCTTC.